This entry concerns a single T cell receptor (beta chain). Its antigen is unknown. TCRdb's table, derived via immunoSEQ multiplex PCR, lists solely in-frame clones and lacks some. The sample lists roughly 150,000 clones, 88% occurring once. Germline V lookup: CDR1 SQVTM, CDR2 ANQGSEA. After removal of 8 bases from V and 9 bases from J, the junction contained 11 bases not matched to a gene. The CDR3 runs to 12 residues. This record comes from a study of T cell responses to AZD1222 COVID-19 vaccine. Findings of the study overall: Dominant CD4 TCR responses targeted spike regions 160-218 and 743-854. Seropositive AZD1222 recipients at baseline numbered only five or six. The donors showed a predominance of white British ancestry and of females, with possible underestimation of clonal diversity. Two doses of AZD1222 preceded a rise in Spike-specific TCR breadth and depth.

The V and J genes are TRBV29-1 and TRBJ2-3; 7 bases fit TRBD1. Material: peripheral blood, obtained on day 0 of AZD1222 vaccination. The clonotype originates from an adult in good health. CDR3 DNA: TGCAGCAACAGGGGCTCGGGAAAGACGCAGTATTTT. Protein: CSNRGSGKTQYF.